Listed below are T cell receptor beta chains from one sample, sequenced in a study of CD8+ T cells in alopecia areata. Libraries were prepared by immunoSEQ multiplex PCR; TCRdb keeps only in-frame clonotypes and omits some of them. This table holds roughly 190,000 clones, about three fifths found once. The sample consisted of CD4+ T cells sorted from blood, taken around week 49, from a patient treated with tofacitinib. The receptors were sampled from a human donor with alopecia areata. Both conserved end residues are part of each CDR3. D genes are given only for firm matches. Not all rows give a size; the values are once, few, many and, for expanded clones, a class.

V: TRBV29-1; D: TRBD1; J: TRBJ1-1; size: .; DNA: TGCAGCGTAAACACAGGGGGCCGGACTGAAGCTTTCTTT; CDR3: CSVNTGGRTEAFF
V: TRBV4-3; D: .; J: TRBJ1-1; size: few; DNA: TGCGCCAGCAGCCAAGATTTGAAGAACACTGAAGCTTTCTTT; CDR3: CASSQDLKNTEAFF
V: TRBV5-1; D: .; J: TRBJ2-7; size: .; DNA: TGCGCCAGCAGCTTGGGCTCCTTTGGGCGCGAAAGGTACGAGCAGTACTTC; CDR3: CASSLGSFGRERYEQYF
V: TRBV7-2; D: .; J: TRBJ1-1; size: few; DNA: TGTGCCAGCAGCCAGGGAGGGTTTTCTGAAGCTTTCTTT; CDR3: CASSQGGFSEAFF
V: TRBV11-1; D: .; J: TRBJ1-2; size: once; DNA: TGTGCCAGCAGCACCGGGGGGATGAGCTATGGCTACACCTTC; CDR3: CASSTGGMSYGYTF
V: TRBV2; D: TRBD2; J: TRBJ2-1; size: .; DNA: TGTGCCAGCAGCAAGACTAGCACTCCTGAGCAGTTCTTC; CDR3: CASSKTSTPEQFF
V: TRBV4-3; D: .; J: TRBJ1-6; size: .; DNA: TGCGCCAGCAGCTACAGGGATTCACCCCTCCACTTT; CDR3: CASSYRDSPLHF
V: TRBV5-6; D: .; J: TRBJ2-3; size: .; DNA: TGTGCCAGCAGCTTTCGGGATACGCAGTATTTT; CDR3: CASSFRDTQYF
V: TRBV5-1; D: .; J: TRBJ2-2; size: .; DNA: TGCGCCAGCAGCTTGTTTGGCACCGGGGAGCTGTTTTTT; CDR3: CASSLFGTGELFF
V: TRBV10-3; D: .; J: TRBJ1-2; size: few; DNA: TGTGCCATCAGTGGAGATGGGGGGATCTATGGCTACACCTTC; CDR3: CAISGDGGIYGYTF
V: TRBV5-6; D: .; J: TRBJ2-6; size: .; DNA: TGTGCCAGCAGCTTGGGCGCGGCCAACGTCCTGACTTTC; CDR3: CASSLGAANVLTF
V: TRBV4-1; D: .; J: TRBJ1-2; size: .; DNA: TGCGCCAGCAGAGACGGGAACTATGGCTACACCTTC; CDR3: CASRDGNYGYTF
V: TRBV7-6; D: TRBD2; J: TRBJ2-7; size: few; DNA: TGTGCCAGCAGCTTGGGCCTAGCGGACGAGCAGTACTTC; CDR3: CASSLGLADEQYF
V: TRBV30; D: .; J: TRBJ1-5; size: .; DNA: TGTGCCTGGAGTGTAAAAGGTAGTCAGCCCCAGCATTTT; CDR3: CAWSVKGSQPQHF
V: TRBV29-1; D: .; J: TRBJ2-2; size: few; DNA: TGCAGCGCCCGGCCCGGGGGAGGCACCGGGGAGCTGTTTTTT; CDR3: CSARPGGGTGELFF
V: TRBV29-1; D: TRBD1; J: TRBJ1-2; size: .; DNA: TGCAGCGTTGAGGGGACAGGGGGTTCTGGCTACACCTTC; CDR3: CSVEGTGGSGYTF
V: TRBV30; D: .; J: TRBJ1-2; size: .; DNA: TGTGCCTGGAGTGTACGGTCGGGGGGCTACACCTTC; CDR3: CAWSVRSGGYTF
V: TRBV9; D: .; J: TRBJ2-5; size: few; DNA: TGTGCCAGCAGCTTGTCGGGACTCCTACAAGAGACCCAGTACTTC; CDR3: CASSLSGLLQETQYF
V: TRBV4-3; D: .; J: TRBJ2-7; size: .; DNA: TGCGCCAGCAGCCAAGCTAGGGGGGCCCTCGACGAGCAGTACTTC; CDR3: CASSQARGALDEQYF
V: TRBV27; D: TRBD1; J: TRBJ1-6; size: .; DNA: TGTGCCAGCTGCACACCGACTCAGGGGGCTAGCTCACCCCTCCACTTT; CDR3: CASCTPTQGASSPLHF
V: TRBV30; D: .; J: TRBJ1-1; size: .; DNA: TGTGCCTGGAGTGAGGGGAAGCACTTGAACACTGAAGCTTTCTTT; CDR3: CAWSEGKHLNTEAFF
V: TRBV7-2; D: .; J: TRBJ2-5; size: few; DNA: TGTGCCAGCAGCTCCGTCCAGTGGGGTGAGACCCAGTACTTC; CDR3: CASSSVQWGETQYF
V: TRBV4-3; D: TRBD2; J: TRBJ2-3; size: .; DNA: TGCGCCAGCAGCCAAGATTTAGCTAGCGGGGGGGCCAAGGATACGCAGTATTTT; CDR3: CASSQDLASGGAKDTQYF
V: TRBV7-9; D: TRBD1; J: TRBJ2-2; size: .; DNA: TGTGCCAGCAGCCGGGACAGAGTTAACACCGGGGAGCTGTTTTTT; CDR3: CASSRDRVNTGELFF
V: TRBV11-2; D: TRBD2; J: TRBJ2-3; size: once; DNA: TGTGCCAGCAGCCGACTAGCAACAGATACGCAGTATTTT; CDR3: CASSRLATDTQYF
V: TRBV4-3; D: .; J: TRBJ2-5; size: few; DNA: TGCGCCAGCAGCCAAGAGAGTCAGGGAGAGACCCAGTACTTC; CDR3: CASSQESQGETQYF
V: TRBV30; D: TRBD2; J: TRBJ2-3; size: .; DNA: TGTGCCTGGAGTGTAGGGCGGGGGTACACAGATACGCAGTATTTT; CDR3: CAWSVGRGYTDTQYF
V: TRBV20-1; D: .; J: TRBJ1-2; size: .; DNA: TGCAGTGCTAAAGATGGCTACACCTTC; CDR3: CSAKDGYTF
V: TRBV29-1; D: .; J: TRBJ2-7; size: few; DNA: TGCAGCGTCCGGACCTCTCTGTACGAGCAGTACTTC; CDR3: CSVRTSLYEQYF
V: TRBV6-5; D: TRBD1; J: TRBJ2-7; size: .; DNA: TGTGCCAGCAGTCGACAGGGCCCCTACGAGCAGTACTTC; CDR3: CASSRQGPYEQYF
V: TRBV4-3; D: .; J: TRBJ1-2; size: once; DNA: TGCGCCAGCAGCCAGGCCTCAGTGACAGACAGTGGCTACACCTTC; CDR3: CASSQASVTDSGYTF
V: TRBV7-2; D: TRBD2; J: TRBJ2-5; size: .; DNA: TGTGCCAGCAGGATGACTAGCGGGGTGGAGACCCAGTACTTC; CDR3: CASRMTSGVETQYF
V: TRBV5-6; D: .; J: TRBJ2-3; size: .; DNA: TGTGCCAGCAGCCTCTACACCAACACAGATACGCAGTATTTT; CDR3: CASSLYTNTDTQYF
V: TRBV9; D: .; J: TRBJ2-7; size: few; DNA: TGTGCCAGCAGCGTAGGGCTAGACCCAAGGTCAGCGTACGAGCAGTACTTC; CDR3: CASSVGLDPRSAYEQYF
V: TRBV28; D: .; J: TRBJ1-5; size: .; DNA: TGTGCCAGCAGTTTATCGCGTCAGCCCCAGCATTTT; CDR3: CASSLSRQPQHF
V: TRBV4-3; D: .; J: TRBJ1-2; size: few; DNA: TGCGCCAGCAGCCAAGATTCGGGGAACTATGGCTACACCTTC; CDR3: CASSQDSGNYGYTF
V: TRBV7-9; D: .; J: TRBJ2-4; size: .; DNA: TGTGCCAGCAGCTTTCCAGGAGACGCCAAAAACATTCAGTACTTC; CDR3: CASSFPGDAKNIQYF
V: TRBV27; D: TRBD2; J: TRBJ2-3; size: .; DNA: TGTGCCAGCAGTCTAGCGGGGGGCCCAAGCACAGATACGCAGTATTTT; CDR3: CASSLAGGPSTDTQYF
V: TRBV19; D: .; J: TRBJ1-2; size: .; DNA: TGTGCCAGTAGGAGATCGGGCTATGGCTACACCTTC; CDR3: CASRRSGYGYTF
V: TRBV7-2; D: TRBD1; J: TRBJ1-6; size: .; DNA: TGTGCCAGCAGCCGGGACAGCCCCAATTCACCCCTCCACTTT; CDR3: CASSRDSPNSPLHF
V: TRBV29-1; D: TRBD1; J: TRBJ2-3; size: .; DNA: TGCAGCGTTGAAGACCTAAGACAGGGTGAGGGTACGCAGTATTTT; CDR3: CSVEDLRQGEGTQYF
V: TRBV19; D: .; J: TRBJ1-2; size: .; DNA: TGTGCCAGTAGTATTTCCGACGGAAACTATGGCTACACCTTC; CDR3: CASSISDGNYGYTF
V: TRBV6-5; D: .; J: TRBJ2-5; size: .; DNA: TGTGCCAGCAGTTCACCAGACGGGGTTGAGACCCAGTACTTC; CDR3: CASSSPDGVETQYF
V: TRBV29-1; D: .; J: TRBJ1-2; size: few; DNA: TGCAGCGCTGACCAACAGGGAGGCGGCTACACCTTC; CDR3: CSADQQGGGYTF
V: TRBV18; D: TRBD1; J: TRBJ2-1; size: once; DNA: TGTGCCAGCTCACTTCCGGGACAGGGACTCAATGAGCAGTTCTTC; CDR3: CASSLPGQGLNEQFF
V: TRBV5-6; D: .; J: TRBJ1-3; size: .; DNA: TGTGCCAGCAGCGGGGGCCGGGGAAACACCATATATTTT; CDR3: CASSGGRGNTIYF
V: TRBV9; D: .; J: TRBJ2-4; size: .; DNA: TGTGCCAGCAGCGTAGGAGGAGGGGCCAAAAACATTCAGTACTTC; CDR3: CASSVGGGAKNIQYF
V: TRBV2; D: .; J: TRBJ2-4; size: many; DNA: TGTGCCAGCAGCGAGAGGCGCCTAGCCAAAAACATTCAGTACTTC; CDR3: CASSERRLAKNIQYF
V: TRBV6-1; D: TRBD1; J: TRBJ1-2; size: few; DNA: TGTGCCAGCTCGGGACAGGGGATCGGCTACACCTTC; CDR3: CASSGQGIGYTF
V: TRBV29-1; D: TRBD1; J: TRBJ1-2; size: once; DNA: TGCAGCGTTTCTCTAATGTATGGGACAGATGGCTACACCTTC; CDR3: CSVSLMYGTDGYTF
V: TRBV5-4; D: .; J: TRBJ1-6; size: once; DNA: TGTGCCAGCAGCTTGGAGGTGTTGGGTTCACCCCTCCACTTT; CDR3: CASSLEVLGSPLHF
V: TRBV2; D: .; J: TRBJ2-7; size: few; DNA: TGTGCCAGCAGTGGTACGGGTTGGGCCGAGCAGTACTTC; CDR3: CASSGTGWAEQYF
V: TRBV11-2; D: .; J: TRBJ2-3; size: many; DNA: TGTGCCAGCAGCTTAAAGGGTCCCACAGATACGCAGTATTTT; CDR3: CASSLKGPTDTQYF
V: TRBV29-1; D: .; J: TRBJ2-5; size: .; DNA: TGCAGCGTTGGTGCGGAGACCCAGTACTTC; CDR3: CSVGAETQYF
V: TRBV5-4; D: TRBD1; J: TRBJ2-5; size: .; DNA: TGTGCCAGCAGCCCGACAGGGAGAGGAAGCCCCACGGGAGAGACCCAGTACTTC; CDR3: CASSPTGRGSPTGETQYF
V: TRBV30; D: .; J: TRBJ1-5; size: .; DNA: TGTGCCTGGAGTTCAGGGGACAATCAGCCCCAGCATTTT; CDR3: CAWSSGDNQPQHF
V: TRBV7-9; D: .; J: TRBJ1-6; size: .; DNA: TGTGCCAGCAGGAAAGGGGGTCGCGGTGGCTCCTATAATTCACCCCTCCACTTT; CDR3: CASRKGGRGGSYNSPLHF
V: TRBV14; D: TRBD1; J: TRBJ1-2; size: .; DNA: TGTGCCAGCAGCCCTCGGACAGGGGATGGCTACACCTTC; CDR3: CASSPRTGDGYTF
V: TRBV11-2; D: .; J: TRBJ2-3; size: .; DNA: TGTGCCAGCAGCTTAATGCCTCGGGGGGCCTCCACAGATACGCAGTATTTT; CDR3: CASSLMPRGASTDTQYF
V: TRBV7-6; D: .; J: TRBJ1-6; size: .; DNA: TGTGCCAGCAGCTTAGGGGGCCGGCAGAATTCACCCCTCCACTTT; CDR3: CASSLGGRQNSPLHF